This T cell receptor (beta chain) was sequenced in a study of T cells after yellow fever vaccination. Study-level findings and limits: When the response was secondary, it was weaker but reached its peak faster, day 5 versus 15. Detected again after the booster were most primary-vaccination clones, at 96% CD4 and approximately 85% CD8.

TCR cDNA, made by 5'RACE template switching, carried an added universal primer site and UMIs. TCRdb used MiXCR to reprocess the 5' RACE reads, holding one entry per CDR3 protein. The profile covers 250,000 to 400,000 distinct CDR3 sequences, with 3.5% to 5% appearing a single time and 15% to 20% taken by the ten largest. CDR1 SGHRS and CDR2 YFSETQ come from the germline V gene. Trimming shortened V by 0 bases and J by 5 bases, and 14 bases separated the two germline ends. The CDR3 loop spans 15 amino acids. This clonotype was observed a handful of times. Its antigen remains unidentified. Sequenced here: PBMCs, sampled 15 days after the yellow fever booster vaccination. V usage is TRBV5-1 and J usage is TRBJ1-2, with a weak D call TRBD1 (5 bases). This TCR was sampled from a man between 18 and 35 years old who received the YFV17D yellow fever vaccine. CDR3 coding DNA: TGCGCCAGCAGCTTGGTCCAGGGAGAGGCTTATGGCTACACCTTC. Translated: CASSLVQGEAYGYTF.